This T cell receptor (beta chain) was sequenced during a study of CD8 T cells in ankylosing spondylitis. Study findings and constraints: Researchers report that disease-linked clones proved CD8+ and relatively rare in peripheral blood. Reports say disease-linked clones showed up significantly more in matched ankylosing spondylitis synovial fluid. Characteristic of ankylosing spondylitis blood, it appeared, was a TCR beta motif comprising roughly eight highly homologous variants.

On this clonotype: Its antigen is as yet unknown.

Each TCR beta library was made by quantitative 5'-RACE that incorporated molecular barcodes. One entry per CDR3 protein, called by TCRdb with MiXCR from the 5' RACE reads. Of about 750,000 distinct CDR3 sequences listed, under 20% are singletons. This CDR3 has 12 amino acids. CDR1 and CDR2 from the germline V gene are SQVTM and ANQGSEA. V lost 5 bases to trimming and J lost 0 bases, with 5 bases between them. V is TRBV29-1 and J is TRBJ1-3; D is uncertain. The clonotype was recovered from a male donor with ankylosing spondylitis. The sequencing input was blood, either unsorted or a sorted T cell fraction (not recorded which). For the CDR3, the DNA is TGCAGCGTTTTCGACTCTGGAAACACCATATATTTT. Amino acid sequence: CSVFDSGNTIYF.